This TCR gamma chain comes out of a study of intestinal T cells in coeliac disease (dated by TCRdb to about 2020). Study-wide context: In the TRG cohort, coeliac patients were much younger than controls, with a mean age of around 15 years compared with just under 55 years. The TCR-delta (TRD) cohort comprised duodenal biopsies from approximately 11 coeliac disease patients and approximately 11 non-coeliac controls. A second, larger TCR-gamma (TRG) cohort comprised duodenal biopsies from around 35 coeliac disease patients and under 25 non-coeliac controls. Broad study findings and their caveats: Repeated CDR3 amino acid sequences could not be distinguished from PCR duplicates in the analysis. FFPE-derived DNA was found to be relatively degraded, and loss of a proportion of TCR sequences in each sample was likely caused by this degradation. A significant age difference was observed between coeliac and control groups, although significant classification was not yielded by an age-split analysis. In training, clustering based on TRD kmers put all 20 or so biopsies in the right class, and the reported leave-one-out accuracy was roughly 90%. Of some 54 biopsies, around 50 (approximately 94%) were correctly classified by TRG clustering, which had a reported leave-one-out accuracy of 87%.

The CDR3 spans 14 residues, from the cysteine through the phenylalanine. The only DNA kept is the CDR3, 42 bases in frame from the first base. V lost 6 bases and J lost 4 bases, and the count of bases not matched to a germline gene is 9. The method behind the library was multiplex PCR. Reads for this sample came from an Ion Torrent PGM. TRG repertoires were amplified from around 0.2 ug of biopsy DNA with the LymphoTrack kit, in which Illumina adapters are carried by the primers. TRG amplicons were purified using AMPure XP beads, were quantified on a 2100 Bioanalyzer, and were pooled equimolarly. TRG libraries were sequenced on an Ion PGM instrument. The authors processed their data as follows. Reads in which more than 10% of nucleotides fell below the per-patient third-quartile quality score were removed with FastX. IMGT/HighV-QUEST was used to align reads in order to assign V, D and J genes, locate CDR3 regions and judge functionality. After the sequences were translated into amino acids, every sequence predicted to be non-functional was thrown out. CDR3s were split into kmers, with and without positional annotation; kmer frequencies underwent PCA, and samples were clustered using all 1023 combinations of PCs 1-10. Leave-one-out cross-validation was used to validate the classification, with parameters re-optimised on the remaining samples in each round. Shannon diversity was computed with the vegan R package from repeated random subsamples equal to the lowest read count. Clonotypes were called again by TCRdb from the public reads via CATT, and duplicate nucleotide sequences were then merged into one entry. It is TCRdb's table, rather than the study itself, that gives the V and J calls and clone size. The sample table holds over a thousand gamma-chain clones, of which approximately 54% were seen once. Over 4.5% of the sample goes to the ten largest clones.

For each case, genomic DNA was isolated from ten 5-um FFPE scrolls with the QIAamp DNA FFPE tissue kit. To test whether coeliac disease can be classified from the TCR repertoire, the study used fully anonymised formalin-fixed paraffin-embedded duodenal biopsies that were not needed for diagnosis. Points on this clone: The specificity of this receptor is unknown. Per-base qualities were not stored, and no clone one base away is much larger.

This clonotype was obtained from a human donor with celiac disease. This chain joins TRGV11 to TRGJ1 or TRGJ2. TRGV11 is an open reading frame whose function is uncertain. The sample was a duodenal biopsy. Read as DNA, the sequence is TGTGCCTGCTGGATTTGCGCGGGGTATTATAAGAAACTCTTT. Its coded protein is CACWICAGYYKKLF.